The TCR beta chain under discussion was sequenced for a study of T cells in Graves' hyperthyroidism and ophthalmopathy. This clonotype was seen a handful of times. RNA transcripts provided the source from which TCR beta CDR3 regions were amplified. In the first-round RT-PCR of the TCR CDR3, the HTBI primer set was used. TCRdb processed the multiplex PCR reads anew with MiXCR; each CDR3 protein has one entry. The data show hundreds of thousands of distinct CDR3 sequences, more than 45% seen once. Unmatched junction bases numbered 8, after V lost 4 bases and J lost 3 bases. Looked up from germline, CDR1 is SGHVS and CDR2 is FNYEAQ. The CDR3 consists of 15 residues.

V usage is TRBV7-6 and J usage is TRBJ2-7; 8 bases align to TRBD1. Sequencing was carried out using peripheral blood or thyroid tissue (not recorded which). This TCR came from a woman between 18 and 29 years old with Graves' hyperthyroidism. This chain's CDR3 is CASSWAGTGDYEQYF. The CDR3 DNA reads TGTGCCAGCAGCTGGGCCGGGACAGGAGACTACGAGCAGTACTTC. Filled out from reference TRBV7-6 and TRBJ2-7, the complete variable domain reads GAGVSQSPRYKVTKRGQDVALRCDPISGHVSLYWYRQALGQGPEFLTYFNYEAQQDKSGLPNDRFSAERPEGSISTLTIQRTEQRDSAMYRCASSWAGTGDYEQYFGPGTRLTVT.